The 5 T cell receptor beta chains reported below all come from one sample, sequenced in a study of CD8 T cell repertoires and HIV-1 epitope variants. Profiled with immunoSEQ multiplex PCR; TCRdb holds only in-frame clones, not every one. The data show more than 85,000 clones, roughly four fifths seen once. Sequencing input: uncultured baseline CD8+ T cells from peripheral blood mononuclear cells (PBMCs). All receptors derive from a male donor with HIV.

This clone turned up a few times. The chain couples TRBV5-4 to TRBJ2-5; the D gene is possibly TRBD2 (6 bases). CDR1 is SGHNT and CDR2 is YYREEE in the germline V gene (reference sequence). The CDR3 has 14 residues. V dropped 3 bases and J dropped 1 base, with 10 bases sitting between them. The DNA of the CDR3 is TGTGCCAGCAGCTCGGACTACGTCCAAGAGACCCAGTACTTC. Protein: CASSSDYVQETQYF. Full variable domain (rest looked up from reference TRBV5-4 and TRBJ2-5): ETGVTQSPTHLIKTRGQQVTLRCSSQSGHNTVSWYQQALGQGPQFIFQYYREEENGRGNFPPRFSGLQFPNYSSELNVNALELDDSALYLCASSSDYVQETQYFGPGTRLLVL.

V usage is TRBV14 and J usage is TRBJ2-3, with 9 bases lining up with TRBD2. J lost 2 bases, V lost 0 bases, and 9 bases had no gene match. This CDR3 region has 18 residues. The V gene's germline CDR1 is SGHDN and CDR2 FVKESK. The CDR3 nucleotides read TGTGCCAGCAGCCAAGAACTCGCGGGAGGGTGGGCCACAGATACGCAGTATTTT. Amino acids: CASSQELAGGWATDTQYF.

This clone was recorded a few times. The rearrangement links TRBV6-5 to TRBJ1-1, with TRBD1 as a possible D gene (6 bases). V lost 4 bases and J lost 0, with 12 bases in between. Germline CDR1 and CDR2: MNHEY and SVGAGI. The CDR3 has 15 residues. CDR3 region: CASSSQGSLNTEAFF. The CDR3 DNA is TGTGCCAGCAGTTCACAGGGAAGCTTGAACACTGAAGCTTTCTTT.

The genes are TRBV7-8 and TRBJ2-7; D possibly corresponds to TRBD1 (5 bases). V dropped 1 base and J dropped 5 bases, with 9 bases sitting between them. Germline loops: CDR1 SGHVS, CDR2 FQNEAQ. This CDR3 spans 13 amino acids. This CDR3 is CASSLGPRDEQYF. The CDR3, as DNA: TGTGCCAGCAGCTTAGGTCCCAGGGACGAGCAGTACTTC.

V usage is TRBV6-5 and J usage is TRBJ1-1, with D possibly being TRBD1 (5 bases). Germline V gives CDR1 MNHEY, CDR2 SVGAGI. Trimming pared 2 bases from V and 0 bases from J, leaving 7 bases between. The length of the CDR3 is 14 residues. The DNA of the CDR3 is TGTGCCAGCAGTTACAGGACAATGAACACTGAAGCTTTCTTT. Its protein is CASSYRTMNTEAFF.